This T cell receptor beta chain was documented in a study of cytomegalovirus exposure and HLA in healthy donors. The study, taken as a whole, reports: In a later analysis, a missense DCLRE1C variant was linked to TCR beta V- and J-gene trimming. It was taken for granted in presence/absence analyses that sequencing depth across donors was roughly uniform. In an earlier analysis, most TCR beta V segments were productive about 87% or about 30% of the time.

The CDR3 length is 15 residues. V dropped 1 base and J dropped 5 bases, with 15 bases sitting between them. Germline loops: CDR1 SGHTS, CDR2 YDEGEE. Of note for this clone: Its target is unknown.

The PCR employed 60 Vbeta primers together with 13 Jbeta primers. TCRdb keeps only in-frame clones here, not all; method: immunoSEQ multiplex PCR. The sample has 200,000 to 300,000 clones; roughly 86% are singletons. V is TRBV5-8 and J is TRBJ1-1, with no clear D. The sequence derives from a woman in her 40s in good health and CMV-seropositive. Source material: PBMCs. Here the CDR3 DNA reads TGTGCCAGCAGCTTGTTTGCGGGTTATTTTACTGAAGCTTTCTTT. Protein: CASSLFAGYFTEAFF.